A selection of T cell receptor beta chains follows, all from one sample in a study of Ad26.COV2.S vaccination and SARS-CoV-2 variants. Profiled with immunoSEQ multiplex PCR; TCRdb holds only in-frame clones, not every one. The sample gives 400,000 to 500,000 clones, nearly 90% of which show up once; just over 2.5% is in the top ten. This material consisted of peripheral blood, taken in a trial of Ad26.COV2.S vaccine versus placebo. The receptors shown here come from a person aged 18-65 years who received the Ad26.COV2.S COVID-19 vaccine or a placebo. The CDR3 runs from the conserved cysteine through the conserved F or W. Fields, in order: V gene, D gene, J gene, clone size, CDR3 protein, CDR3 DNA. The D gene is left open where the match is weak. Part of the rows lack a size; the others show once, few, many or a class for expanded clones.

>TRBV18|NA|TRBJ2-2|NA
CASSPPSAGELFF
TGTGCCAGCTCACCACCCAGCGCCGGGGAGCTGTTTTTT
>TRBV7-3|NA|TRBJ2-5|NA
CASSSLGGRETQYF
TGTGCCAGCAGCTCCTTGGGGGGCCGGGAGACCCAGTACTTC
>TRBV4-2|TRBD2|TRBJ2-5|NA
CASSQPLAGVQETQYF
TGTGCCAGCAGCCAACCCCTAGCGGGGGTACAAGAGACCCAGTACTTC
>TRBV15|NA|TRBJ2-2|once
CATSRNTGELFF
TGTGCCACCAGCAGAAACACCGGGGAGCTGTTTTTT
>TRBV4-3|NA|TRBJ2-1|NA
CASSQDRLGNEQFF
TGCGCCAGCAGCCAAGATAGACTCGGCAATGAGCAGTTCTTC
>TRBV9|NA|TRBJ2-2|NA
CASSPVVTGELFF
TGTGCCAGCAGCCCCGTAGTCACCGGGGAGCTGTTTTTT
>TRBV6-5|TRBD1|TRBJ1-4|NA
CASSYYWDRVNQKLFF
TGTGCCAGCAGTTACTATTGGGACAGGGTTAACCAAAAACTGTTTTTT
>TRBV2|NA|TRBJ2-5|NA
CASSGRGTGEETQYF
TGTGCCAGCAGCGGGCGAGGGACCGGCGAAGAGACCCAGTACTTC
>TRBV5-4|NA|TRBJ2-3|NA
CASSPPLAGTSTDTQYF
TGTGCCAGCAGCCCACCCCTCGCAGGAACCTCCACAGATACGCAGTATTTT
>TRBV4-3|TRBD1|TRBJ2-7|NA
CASSQAQGAIYEQYF
TGCGCCAGCAGCCAAGCCCAGGGGGCTATTTACGAGCAGTACTTC
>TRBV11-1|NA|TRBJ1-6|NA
CASSTFRLYNSPLHF
TGTGCCAGCAGCACCTTCCGGCTCTATAATTCACCCCTCCACTTT
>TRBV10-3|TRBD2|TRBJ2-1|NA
CAISSGTSGGNEQFF
TGTGCCATCAGCTCCGGGACTAGCGGCGGCAATGAGCAGTTCTTC
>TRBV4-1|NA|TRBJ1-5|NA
CASSQGRLGKGNQPQHF
TGCGCCAGCAGCCAAGGTCGATTAGGAAAGGGAAACCAGCCCCAGCATTTT
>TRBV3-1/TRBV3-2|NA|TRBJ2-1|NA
CASSQVGRGSYNEQFF
TGTGCCAGCAGCCAAGTGGGACGGGGCTCCTACAATGAGCAGTTCTTC
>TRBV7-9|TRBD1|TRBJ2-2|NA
CASSSGQWSGELFF
TGTGCCAGCAGCTCGGGACAGTGGTCCGGGGAGCTGTTTTTT
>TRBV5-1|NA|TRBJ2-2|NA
CASSLARPDFTGELFF
TGCGCCAGCAGCTTGGCGCGTCCCGATTTCACCGGGGAGCTGTTTTTT
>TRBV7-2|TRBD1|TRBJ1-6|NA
CASSLALRGPYNSPLHF
TGTGCCAGCAGCTTAGCCCTCAGGGGGCCCTATAATTCACCCCTCCACTTT
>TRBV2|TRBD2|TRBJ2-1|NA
CASKTSGATGEQFF
TGTGCCAGCAAGACTAGCGGGGCCACAGGTGAGCAGTTCTTC
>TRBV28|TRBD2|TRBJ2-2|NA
CASRISRPSGRAVGELFF
TGTGCCAGCAGGATTTCCCGGCCAAGCGGGAGGGCGGTCGGGGAGCTGTTTTTT
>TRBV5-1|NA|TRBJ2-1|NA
CASSLVDGEQFF
TGCGCCAGCAGCTTGGTAGACGGAGAGCAGTTCTTC
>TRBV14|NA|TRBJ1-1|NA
CASSPRLLAAGTEAFF
TGTGCCAGCAGCCCCCGTCTTCTGGCGGCGGGCACTGAAGCTTTCTTT
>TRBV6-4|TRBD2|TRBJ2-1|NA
CASSEGLDLNEQFF
TGTGCCAGCAGTGAGGGACTAGATTTGAATGAGCAGTTCTTC
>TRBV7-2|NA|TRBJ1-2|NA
CASTTAYGYTF
TGTGCCAGCACGACAGCGTATGGCTACACCTTC
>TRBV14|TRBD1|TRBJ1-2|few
CASSQAAGTGVYGYTF
TGTGCCAGCAGCCAGGCAGCCGGGACAGGGGTCTATGGCTACACCTTC
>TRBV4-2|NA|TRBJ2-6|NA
CASSQEGTPVSGANVLTF
TGTGCCAGCAGCCAAGAGGGGACACCAGTCTCTGGGGCCAACGTCCTGACTTTC
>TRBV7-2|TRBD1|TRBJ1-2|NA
CASSRWTGIEGYTF
TGTGCCAGCAGCCGCTGGACAGGGATAGAGGGCTACACCTTC
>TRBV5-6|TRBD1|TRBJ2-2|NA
CASSLPGQGRWGELFF
TGTGCCAGCAGCTTGCCGGGACAGGGAAGGTGGGGGGAGCTGTTTTTT
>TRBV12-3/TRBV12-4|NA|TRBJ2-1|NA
CASRLNEQFF
TGTGCCAGCAGGCTCAATGAGCAGTTCTTC
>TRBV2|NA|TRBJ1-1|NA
CASSGAVVTGTEAFF
TGTGCCAGCAGTGGGGCTGTTGTAACCGGCACTGAAGCTTTCTTT
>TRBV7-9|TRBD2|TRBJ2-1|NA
CASSLGGSRYYNEQFF
TGTGCCAGCAGCTTAGGCGGGAGCCGGTATTACAATGAGCAGTTCTTC
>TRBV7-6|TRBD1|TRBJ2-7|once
CASSPWTGWEQYF
TGTGCCAGCAGCCCCTGGACAGGGTGGGAGCAGTACTTC
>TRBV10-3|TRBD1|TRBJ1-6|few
CAISESGTGGSPLHF
TGTGCCATCAGTGAGTCCGGGACAGGGGGTTCACCCCTCCACTTT
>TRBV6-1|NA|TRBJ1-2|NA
CASSEAYGYTF
TGTGCCAGCAGTGAAGCTTATGGCTACACCTTC
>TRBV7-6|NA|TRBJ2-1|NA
CASSSRGRTSYNEQFF
TGTGCCAGCAGCTCCAGAGGGAGGACCTCCTACAATGAGCAGTTCTTC
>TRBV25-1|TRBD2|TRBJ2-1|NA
CASSDLAGSYNEQFF
TGTGCCAGCAGTGATTTAGCGGGCTCCTACAATGAGCAGTTCTTC
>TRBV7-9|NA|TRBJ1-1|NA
CASSFSRGGTEAFF
TGTGCCAGCAGTTTTTCTCGGGGGGGCACTGAAGCTTTCTTT
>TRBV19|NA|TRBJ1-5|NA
CASSHTDFLSNQPQHF
TGTGCTTCCTCCCATACCGACTTCCTTAGCAATCAGCCCCAGCATTTT
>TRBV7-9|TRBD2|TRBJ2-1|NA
CASSPPLAGGYNEQFF
TGTGCCAGCAGCCCCCCACTAGCGGGGGGGTACAATGAGCAGTTCTTC
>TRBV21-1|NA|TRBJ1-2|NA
CASSKRGYNSKYGYTF
TGTGCCAGCAGCAAGAGAGGCTATAACAGTAAATATGGCTACACCTTC
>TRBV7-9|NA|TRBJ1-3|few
CASSSRVTQGSGNTIYF
TGTGCCAGCAGCTCGCGGGTCACGCAGGGCTCTGGAAACACCATATATTTT
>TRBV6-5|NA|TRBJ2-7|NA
CASSRISRGPYEQYF
TGTGCCAGCAGCCGTATCTCCAGGGGACCCTACGAGCAGTACTTC
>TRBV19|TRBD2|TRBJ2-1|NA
CASKAGTILYNEQFF
TGTGCCAGTAAGGCCGGGACTATACTTTACAATGAGCAGTTCTTC
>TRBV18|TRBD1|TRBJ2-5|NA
CASSPFDRGATQYF
TGTGCCAGCTCACCATTCGACAGGGGGGCGACCCAGTACTTC
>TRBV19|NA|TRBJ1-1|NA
CASIPGRGPSAEAFF
TGTGCCAGTATTCCCGGAAGAGGGCCATCGGCTGAAGCTTTCTTT
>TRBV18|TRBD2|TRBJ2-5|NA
CASSQGLAGQETQYF
TGTGCCAGCTCGCAGGGACTAGCGGGACAAGAGACCCAGTACTTC
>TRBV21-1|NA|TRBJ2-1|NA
CASERGPSNEQFF
TGTGCCAGCGAGAGGGGCCCCTCCAATGAGCAGTTCTTC
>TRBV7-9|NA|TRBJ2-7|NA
CASSLGTGTYEQYF
TGTGCCAGCAGCTTAGGGACGGGGACCTACGAGCAGTACTTC
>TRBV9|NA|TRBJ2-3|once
CASSVRGTDTQYF
TGTGCCAGCAGCGTCCGCGGCACAGATACGCAGTATTTT
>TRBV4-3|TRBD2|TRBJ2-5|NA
CASSQMLGLAGLRETQYF
TGCGCCAGCAGCCAAATGCTGGGTCTAGCGGGGTTAAGGGAGACCCAGTACTTC
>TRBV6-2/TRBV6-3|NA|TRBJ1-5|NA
CASSPFIGQPQHF
TGTGCCAGCAGTCCCTTCATAGGACAGCCCCAGCATTTT
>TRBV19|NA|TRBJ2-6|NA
CASTSSGPGANVLTF
TGTGCCAGTACCTCCTCAGGCCCTGGGGCCAACGTCCTGACTTTC
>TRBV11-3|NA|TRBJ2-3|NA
CASSLGTERTQYF
TGTGCCAGCAGCTTAGGTACCGAACGTACGCAGTATTTT
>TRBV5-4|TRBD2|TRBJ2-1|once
CASSWTSGQSYNEQFF
TGTGCCAGCAGCTGGACTAGCGGGCAATCCTACAATGAGCAGTTCTTC
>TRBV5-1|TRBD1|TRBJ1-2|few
CASSLAAGGRYGYTF
TGCGCCAGCAGCTTGGCTGCAGGGGGGCGGTATGGCTACACCTTC